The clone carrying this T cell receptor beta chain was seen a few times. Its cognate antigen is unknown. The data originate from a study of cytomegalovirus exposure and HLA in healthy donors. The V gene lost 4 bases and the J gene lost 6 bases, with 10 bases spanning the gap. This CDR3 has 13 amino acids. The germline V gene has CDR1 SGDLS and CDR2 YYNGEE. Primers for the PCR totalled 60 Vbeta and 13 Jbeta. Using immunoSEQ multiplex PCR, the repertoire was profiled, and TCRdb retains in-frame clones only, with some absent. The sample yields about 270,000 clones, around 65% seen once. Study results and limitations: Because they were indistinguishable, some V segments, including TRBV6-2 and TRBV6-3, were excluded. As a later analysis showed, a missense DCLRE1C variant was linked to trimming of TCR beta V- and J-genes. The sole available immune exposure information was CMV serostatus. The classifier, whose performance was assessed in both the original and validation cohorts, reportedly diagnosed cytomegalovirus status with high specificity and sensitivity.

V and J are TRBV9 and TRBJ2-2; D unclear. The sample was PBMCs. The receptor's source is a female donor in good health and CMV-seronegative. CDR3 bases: TGTGCCAGCAGCTCAACAGCCCCCGGGGAGCTGTTTTTT. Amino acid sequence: CASSSTAPGELFF.